The 3 T cell receptor beta chains listed next were all sequenced from one sample in a study of prognosis after radiotherapy for stage I lung cancer (dated by TCRdb to 2020 to 2023). The instrument was an Illumina HiSeq 3000. Two rounds of multiplex PCR were used to amplify the TCR beta CDR3 region from genomic DNA. The first PCR round used primers specific to each TRBV and TRBJ gene, with sequences filed in Chinese patent CN105087789A. The public reads were run again by TCRdb, first through fastp at Q25 and then through MiXCR, and only productive beta chains were kept. One record per CDR3 amino acid sequence lists the most common genes and DNA. The sample table shows tens of thousands of distinct CDR3 sequences, and over 45% are seen once. The ten biggest clones cover approximately 15% of the sample. The sequences come from PBMCs, collected before or after stereotactic body radiation therapy (not recorded which). These receptors were collected from a donor at least 50 years old with non-small cell lung cancer.

The rearrangement joins TRBV10-2 to TRBJ2-2; 7 bases match TRBD1. J lost 0 bases, V lost 5 bases, and 6 bases had no gene match. The CDR3 length is 16 residues. Germline V gene data show CDR1 as WSHSY and CDR2 as SAAADI. Here the CDR3 reads CASSKTGASNTGELFF. CDR3 in DNA: TGCGCCAGCAGTAAAACAGGGGCCTCGAACACCGGGGAGCTGTTTTTT.

The CDR3 bases are TGTGCCAGCAGCTTGATCGGGGGAGGGGCAGATACGCAGTATTTT. Translated, it gives CASSLIGGGADTQYF. V is TRBV5-6 and J is TRBJ2-3; 7 nucleotides match TRBD2. V lost 1 base, J lost 4 bases, and 6 bases stayed unmatched. There are 15 residues in the CDR3. Germline CDR1 and CDR2: SGHDT and YYEEEE.

The J gene is TRBJ2-7, the V gene TRBV12-3 or TRBV12-4; 8 positions agree with TRBD1. This CDR3 is built from 16 residues. V trimming: 5 bases; J trimming: 1 base; junction bases outside the gene matches: 10. DNA for the CDR3: TGTGCCAGCAGTCCCCACCAGGGGGCGCTTTCCTACGAGCAGTACTTC. Residues: CASSPHQGALSYEQYF.